This TCR beta chain was captured in a study of T-cell memory formation after mild COVID-19. The study, taken as a whole, reports: CD4+ bias marked clones expanding day 15 to 37, unlike balanced contracting clones. Within pre-infection memory, some responding clones were found, suggesting cross-reactive memory joined. Second-wave clones peaking on day 37 lacked confirmed SARS-CoV-2 specificity.

This clonotype was found a few times. Its cognate antigen is unknown. Amplification by 5'RACE using constant-segment primers produced TCR alpha and TCR beta cDNA libraries that carried sample barcodes and UMIs. TCRdb re-derived calls from the 5' RACE reads in MiXCR, one entry per CDR3 protein. The sample lists hundreds of thousands of distinct CDR3 sequences; more than 15% were seen once. The J segment lost 5 bases and the V segment lost 7 bases, leaving 10 bases of the junction unmatched. The CDR3 spans 15 residues. Germline-derived CDR1 and CDR2 are LNHDA and SQIVND (reference sequence). This TCR derives from an adult woman who had mild COVID-19 (a few samples of this study predate the infection). Cell type and time point are not known. The chain joins TRBV19 to TRBJ2-5; 10 positions agree with TRBD1. Sequencing was done on a sample of PBMCs or a T cell subset sorted from them (not recorded which). CDR3 DNA: TGTGCCAGTACCGCCGGACAGGGGGTCTGGGAGACCCAGTACTTC. Translated: CASTAGQGVWETQYF.